This TCR beta chain was retrieved from a study of yellow fever vaccine responses in identical twins. Study-wide points: After vaccination, twins' T cell response reportedly seemed partly convergent, partly personalized.

MiXCR, run by TCRdb on the RT-PCR reads, gives a single entry per CDR3 protein. The data show approximately 32,000 distinct CDR3 sequences, approximately 54% seen once. To note about this clonotype: What it binds is unknown.

The starting material was T cells from blood (PBMCs), unsorted or a sorted subset (not recorded which), obtained before or after yellow fever vaccination (not recorded which). The receptor was isolated from a woman aged 18-29 years who received the yellow fever vaccine.

CDR3 region: CASSPRQGLSEQFF. DNA of the CDR3: TGTGCCAGCAGCCCAAGACAGGGATTGAGTGAGCAGTTCTTC. The V call is TRBV9, the J call TRBJ2-1; 7 bases match TRBD1. This CDR3 is 14 amino acids long. V gave up 4 bases and J gave up 9 bases; unmatched junction bases: 10. Germline CDR1 is SGDLS and CDR2 is YYNGEE.